The source of this T cell receptor beta chain is a study of CD8 T cells in ankylosing spondylitis. This clonotype has more than one count but fewer than ten. Its target is not known. V dropped 3 bases and J dropped 3 bases, with 11 bases sitting between them. CDR3 size: 14 residues. In germline, CDR1 is LNHDA, CDR2 SQIVND (reference sequence). Findings of the study overall: CD8+ by phenotype, disease-linked clones were relatively rare in peripheral blood. Some of these motif variants have turned up before, in reports on reactive arthritis synovial fluid and blood.

Generation of TCR beta libraries employed quantitative 5'-RACE incorporating molecular barcodes. MiXCR, run by TCRdb on the 5' RACE reads, gives a single entry per CDR3 protein. The sample yields just over 350,000 distinct CDR3 sequences, 20% to 25% seen once. The chain is built from TRBV19 and TRBJ2-5; D unclear. The source is a male donor with ankylosing spondylitis or in good health (not recorded which). Sequencing used blood, either unsorted or a sorted T cell fraction (not recorded which). CDR3 in DNA: TGTGCCAGTAGTATTATGGGAAACGAAGAGACCCAGTACTTC. Translation: CASSIMGNEETQYF.